This T cell receptor beta chain was retrieved from a study of T cells after yellow fever vaccination. Study information: Fractions of low cell number were prepared using SMART-Seq v4 Ultra Low Input. Study observations and caveats: Researchers cautioned that FACS-sorted repertoires could harbor abundant clonotypes contaminating from the bulk population. Once the booster was given, most primary-vaccination clones reappeared, at roughly 96% for CD4 and 88% for CD8.

This clonotype was counted a few times. TCRdb redid the calling of the 5' RACE reads with MiXCR, one entry per CDR3 protein. The sample holds tens of thousands of distinct CDR3 sequences; about 6.6% are singletons and the top ten take 20% to 25%. This CDR3 is 16 amino acids long. V was clipped by 0 bases and J by 8 bases, with 20 bases between them. CDR1 is DFQATT and CDR2 is SNEGSKA in the germline V gene (reference sequence). The sequence was collected from a man aged 18-30 years who received the YFV17D yellow fever vaccine. The sample here was CD8+ T cells not binding an NS4B(214-222) dextramer, sorted from PBMCs, taken around 45 days after the first yellow fever vaccination. J is TRBJ1-5 and V is TRBV20-1; D is undetermined. CDR3 nucleotide sequence: TGCAGTGCTAGAGAGCGGGCCAGTGGTATCTTTGAGCCCCAGCATTTT. Translated: CSARERASGIFEPQHF.